This is a list of T cell receptor beta chains from one sample in a study of blood T cell repertoires in COVID-19. Profiling relied on immunoSEQ multiplex PCR, and the TCRdb table lists in-frame clones only, not all of them. Here the sample spans tens of thousands of clones, around four fifths being singletons. Sequencing was performed on peripheral blood. These receptor sequences come from a human donor in a cohort sampled during active COVID-19. Each CDR3 is given without its conserved first and last residue. Size values are once, few and many counts, or a class for expanded clones, and some rows have none.

TRBV7-2,TRBJ2-7,-,ASSTGVGEQY
TRBV7-9,TRBJ2-3,many,ASSWGQGEEDTQY
TRBV20-1,TRBJ2-2,-,SASPGGWAGELF
TRBV6-5,TRBJ1-3,-,ASSYSGRGGNTIY
TRBV3-1/TRBV3-2,TRBJ1-1,-,ASGRIGLNTEAF
TRBV7-9,TRBJ2-7,-,ASSLPPDSYISYEQY
TRBV7-9,TRBJ1-1,once,ASSFRDRGRRSSTEAF
TRBV15,TRBJ2-2,-,ATLQPNPGLAMTGELF
TRBV4-2,TRBJ1-5,-,ASSQDRGDQPQH
TRBV7-2,TRBJ1-2,-,ASSLRQGNGYT
TRBV7-2,TRBJ2-1,-,ASSAKLAGGAPPEQF
TRBV9,TRBJ2-1,-,ASSPAGGTYNEQF
TRBV19,TRBJ1-2,-,ASSMGFGTRLSYGYT
TRBV19,TRBJ2-7,-,ASSSRDRLYEQY
TRBV6-5,TRBJ2-7,-,ASRRQGASSYEQY
TRBV4-3,TRBJ1-2,-,ASSQGSVTNYGYT
TRBV4-1,TRBJ2-6,-,ASSHSRASGANVLT
TRBV7-9,TRBJ2-7,-,ASNPTGTGGNEQY
TRBV19,TRBJ1-1,-,ASNLQGAPNTEAF
TRBV3-1/TRBV3-2,TRBJ1-6,once,ASRDRDYNSPLH
TRBV27,TRBJ2-1,-,ASSPPQVVYNEQF
TRBV2,TRBJ2-7,-,ASSDGTSSSYEQY
TRBV5-1,TRBJ1-5,-,ASSPDRDQPQH
TRBV7-6,TRBJ2-1,-,ASSSSTVGPYNEQF
TRBV6-5,TRBJ2-7,-,ASSRPGTGTYEQY
TRBV19,TRBJ1-5,-,ASSIPRRTYNQPQH
TRBV20-1,TRBJ2-4,once,SASKSGGNIQY
TRBV7-7,TRBJ2-5,-,ASSRLAGGLETQY
TRBV6-1,TRBJ2-1,-,ASSDLRAGSYNEQF
TRBV7-9,TRBJ1-1,few,ASSPSGSENTEAF
TRBV24-1,TRBJ2-3,-,ATSDPSAAGDTDTQY
TRBV7-2,TRBJ2-7,-,ASSLAAAGVAEQY
TRBV3-1/TRBV3-2,TRBJ1-6,once,ASSQVPGVNSPLH
TRBV2,TRBJ1-1,few,ASTRTGTNTEAF
TRBV5-1,TRBJ2-1,-,ASSSPTGGASDEQF
TRBV7-2,TRBJ2-7,-,ASSLRTGDYEQY
TRBV3-1/TRBV3-2,TRBJ1-2,-,ASSPRDRGGYGYT
TRBV11-3,TRBJ2-3,-,ASSLGTSGETDTQY
TRBV6-2/TRBV6-3,TRBJ2-7,-,ASSRPGVGINYEQY
TRBV7-8,TRBJ2-3,-,ASSLFRGIGTDTQY
TRBV18,TRBJ2-5,-,ASSLGTDQETQY